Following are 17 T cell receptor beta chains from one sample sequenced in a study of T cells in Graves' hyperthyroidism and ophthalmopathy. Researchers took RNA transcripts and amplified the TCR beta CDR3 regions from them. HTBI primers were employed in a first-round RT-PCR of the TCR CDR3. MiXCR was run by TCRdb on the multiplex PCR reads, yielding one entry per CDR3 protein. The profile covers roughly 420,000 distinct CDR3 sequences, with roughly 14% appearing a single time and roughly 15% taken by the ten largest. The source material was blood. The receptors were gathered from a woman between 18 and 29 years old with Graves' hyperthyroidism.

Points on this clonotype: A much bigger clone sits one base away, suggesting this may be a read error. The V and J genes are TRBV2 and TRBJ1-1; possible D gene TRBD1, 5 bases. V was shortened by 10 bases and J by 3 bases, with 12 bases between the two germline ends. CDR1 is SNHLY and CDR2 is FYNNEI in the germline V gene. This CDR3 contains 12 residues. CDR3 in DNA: TGTGCCACACAGGTGCTGGACACTGAAGCTTTCTTT. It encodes CATQVLDTEAFF.

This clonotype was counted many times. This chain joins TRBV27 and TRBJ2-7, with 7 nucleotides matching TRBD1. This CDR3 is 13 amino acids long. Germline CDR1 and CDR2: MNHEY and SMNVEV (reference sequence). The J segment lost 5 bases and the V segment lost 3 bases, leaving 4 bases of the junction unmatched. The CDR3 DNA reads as TGTGCCAGCAGTTTTATCGACAGGGACGAGCAGTACTTC. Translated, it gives CASSFIDRDEQYF.

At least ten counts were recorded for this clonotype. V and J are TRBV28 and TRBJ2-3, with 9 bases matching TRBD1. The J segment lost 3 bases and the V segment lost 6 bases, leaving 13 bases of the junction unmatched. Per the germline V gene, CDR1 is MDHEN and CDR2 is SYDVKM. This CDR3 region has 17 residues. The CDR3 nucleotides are TGTGCCAGCAGCAGGTCAGAAGGGACAGGGTCAACAGATACGCAGTATTTT. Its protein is CASSRSEGTGSTDTQYF.

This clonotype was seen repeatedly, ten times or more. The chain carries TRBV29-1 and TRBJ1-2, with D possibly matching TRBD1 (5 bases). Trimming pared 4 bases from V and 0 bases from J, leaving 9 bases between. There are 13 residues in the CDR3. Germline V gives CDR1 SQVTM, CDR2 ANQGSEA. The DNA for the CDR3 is TGCAGCGTTGCGGGGGAGACTAACTATGGCTACACCTTC. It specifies CSVAGETNYGYTF.

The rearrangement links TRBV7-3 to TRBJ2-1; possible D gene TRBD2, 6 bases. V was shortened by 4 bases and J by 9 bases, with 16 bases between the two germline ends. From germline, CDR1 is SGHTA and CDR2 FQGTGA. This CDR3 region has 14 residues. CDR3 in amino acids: CASSSTRDFVEQFF. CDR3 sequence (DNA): TGTGCCAGCAGCTCCACAAGGGACTTTGTTGAGCAGTTCTTC.

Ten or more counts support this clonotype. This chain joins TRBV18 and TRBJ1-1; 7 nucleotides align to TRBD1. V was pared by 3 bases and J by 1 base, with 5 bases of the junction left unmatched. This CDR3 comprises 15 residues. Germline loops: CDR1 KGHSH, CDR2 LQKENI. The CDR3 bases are TGTGCCAGCTCACCGGGGGGGACAGCGAACACTGAAGCTTTCTTT. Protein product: CASSPGGTANTEAFF.

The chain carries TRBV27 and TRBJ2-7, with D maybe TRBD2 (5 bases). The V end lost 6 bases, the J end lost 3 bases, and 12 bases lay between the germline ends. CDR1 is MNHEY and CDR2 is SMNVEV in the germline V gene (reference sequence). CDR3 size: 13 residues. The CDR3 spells CASSPRRDYEQYF. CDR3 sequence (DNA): TGTGCCAGCAGCCCCCGCCGGGACTACGAGCAGTACTTC.

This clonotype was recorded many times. CDR3 residues: CASSGDRASGQPQHF. CDR3 bases: TGTGCCAGCAGCGGGGACAGGGCTTCGGGGCAGCCCCAGCATTTT. V gene TRBV5-8 combines with J gene TRBJ1-5; 9 bases align to TRBD1. This CDR3 spans 15 amino acids. Trimming took 4 bases from V and 7 from J; bases not matched to a gene: 9. Germline V gives CDR1 SGHTS, CDR2 YDEGEE.

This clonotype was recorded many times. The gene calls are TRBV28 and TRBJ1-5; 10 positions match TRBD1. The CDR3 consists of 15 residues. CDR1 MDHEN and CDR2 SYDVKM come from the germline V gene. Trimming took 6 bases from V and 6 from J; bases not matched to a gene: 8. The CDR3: CASSFRTGGTQPQHF. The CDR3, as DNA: TGTGCCAGCAGCTTCAGGACAGGGGGAACTCAGCCCCAGCATTTT.

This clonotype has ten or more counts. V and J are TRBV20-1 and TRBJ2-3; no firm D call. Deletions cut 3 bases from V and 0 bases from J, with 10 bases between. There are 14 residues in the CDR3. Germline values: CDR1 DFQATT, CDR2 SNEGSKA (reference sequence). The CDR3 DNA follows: TGCAGTGCTAGTGAGGACCAAAGCACAGATACGCAGTATTTT. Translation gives CSASEDQSTDTQYF.

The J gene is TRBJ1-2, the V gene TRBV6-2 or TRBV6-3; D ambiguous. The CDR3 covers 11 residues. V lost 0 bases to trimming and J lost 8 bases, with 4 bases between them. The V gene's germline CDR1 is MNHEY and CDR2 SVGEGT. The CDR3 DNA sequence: TGTGCCAGCAGTTACTCTCTCGGCTACACCTTC. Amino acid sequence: CASSYSLGYTF.

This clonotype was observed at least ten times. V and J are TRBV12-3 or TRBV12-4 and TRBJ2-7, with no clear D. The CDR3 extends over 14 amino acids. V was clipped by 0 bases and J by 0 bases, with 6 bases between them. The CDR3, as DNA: TGTGCCAGCAGTTTAGCACCTGTCTCCTACGAGCAGTACTTC. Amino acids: CASSLAPVSYEQYF.

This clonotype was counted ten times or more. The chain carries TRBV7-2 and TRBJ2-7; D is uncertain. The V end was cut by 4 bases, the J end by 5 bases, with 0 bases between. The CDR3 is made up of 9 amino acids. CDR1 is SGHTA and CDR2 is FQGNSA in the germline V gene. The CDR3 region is CASSYEQYF. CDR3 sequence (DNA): TGTGCCAGCAGCTACGAGCAGTACTTC.

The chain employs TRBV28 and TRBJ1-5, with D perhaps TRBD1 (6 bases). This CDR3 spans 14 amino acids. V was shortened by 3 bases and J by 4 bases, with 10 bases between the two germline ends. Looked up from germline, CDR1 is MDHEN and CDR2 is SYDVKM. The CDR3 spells CASSFLTGNQPQHF. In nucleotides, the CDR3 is TGTGCCAGCAGTTTTCTCACAGGGAATCAGCCCCAGCATTTT.

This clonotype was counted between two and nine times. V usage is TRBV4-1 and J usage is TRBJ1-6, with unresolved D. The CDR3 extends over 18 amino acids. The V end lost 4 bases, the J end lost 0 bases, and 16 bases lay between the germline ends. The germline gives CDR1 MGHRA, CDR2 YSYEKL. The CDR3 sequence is CASSPALKGSSYNSPLHF. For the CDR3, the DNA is TGCGCCAGCAGCCCAGCCCTAAAAGGGAGCTCCTATAATTCACCCCTCCACTTT.

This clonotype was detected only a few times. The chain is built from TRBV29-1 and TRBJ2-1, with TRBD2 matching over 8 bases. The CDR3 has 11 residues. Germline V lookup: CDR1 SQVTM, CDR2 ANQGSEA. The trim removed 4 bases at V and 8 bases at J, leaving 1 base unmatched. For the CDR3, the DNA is TGCAGCGTTGGGACTAGCTATGAGCAGTTCTTC. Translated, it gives CSVGTSYEQFF.

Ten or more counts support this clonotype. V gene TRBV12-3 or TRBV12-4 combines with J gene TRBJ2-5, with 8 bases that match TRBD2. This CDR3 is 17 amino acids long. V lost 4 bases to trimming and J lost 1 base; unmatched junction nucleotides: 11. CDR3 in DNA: TGTGCCAGCAGTTCCCCTTCTACCGGGGGGGCCCAAGAGACCCAGTACTTC. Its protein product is CASSSPSTGGAQETQYF.